One and the same sample provided the 18 T cell receptor beta chains below, sequenced in a study of cytomegalovirus exposure and HLA in healthy donors. The study ran its PCR with 60 Vbeta and 13 Jbeta primers. Clones were read by immunoSEQ multiplex PCR, and TCRdb kept only the in-frame ones, dropping some. This sample has some 90,000 clones; 80% occur once, and the top ten carry roughly 32%. Sequencing was done on a sample of PBMCs. Receptors were obtained from a middle-aged man in good health and CMV-seropositive.

This clone turned up a few times. The CDR3 here is CASRPLGSSPLEQYF. CDR3 in DNA: TGTGCCAGTAGGCCGCTCGGGAGCTCACCCCTCGAGCAGTACTTC. This chain links TRBV19 with TRBJ2-7, with a weak D call TRBD2 (6 bases). Trimming took off 6 bases at V and 6 bases at J, with 21 bases between the two ends. The length of the CDR3 is 15 residues. Germline assignment: CDR1 LNHDA and CDR2 SQIVND (reference sequence). The variable domain in full, completed from reference TRBV19 and TRBJ2-7, reads DGGITQSPKYLFRKEGQNVTLSCEQNLNHDAMYWYRQDPGQGLRLIYYSQIVNDFQKGDIAEGYSVSREKKESFPLTVTSAQKNPTAFYLCASRPLGSSPLEQYFGPGTRLTVT.

The chain's CDR3 is CASSRGYGYTF. CDR3 DNA: TGTGCCAGCAGTCGGGGTTATGGCTACACCTTC. The chain combines TRBV6-1 with TRBJ1-2; no firm D call. V lost 5 bases and J 5 bases, leaving 6 bases between the germline ends. This CDR3 is built from 11 residues. Germline V gene data show CDR1 as MNHNS and CDR2 as SASEGT.

This clone was observed a few times. The chain joins TRBV5-4 to TRBJ1-2; the D gene is possibly TRBD1 (6 bases). CDR1 and CDR2 (germline): SGHNT, YYREEE (reference sequence). The CDR3 covers 15 residues. Deletions cut 4 bases from V and 5 bases from J, with 18 bases between. The CDR3 bases are TGTGCCAGCAGCACTTCCCCGGACAGTATGTATGGCTACACCTTC. As protein: CASSTSPDSMYGYTF. Based on the CDR3 plus reference TRBV5-4 and TRBJ1-2, the full variable domain is ETGVTQSPTHLIKTRGQQVTLRCSSQSGHNTVSWYQQALGQGPQFIFQYYREEENGRGNFPPRFSGLQFPNYSSELNVNALELDDSALYLCASSTSPDSMYGYTFGSGTRLTVV.

The chain combines TRBV27 with TRBJ2-1, with TRBD2 identical over 8 bases. The CDR3 is made up of 15 amino acids. With 4 bases clipped from V and 5 bases from J, the junction kept 7 bases outside the gene matches. Germline V lookup: CDR1 MNHEY, CDR2 SMNVEV (reference sequence). CDR3 protein: CASSSSPGLDNEQFF. The CDR3 DNA reads as TGTGCCAGCAGTTCATCTCCGGGACTAGACAATGAGCAGTTCTTC.

The chain employs TRBV18 and TRBJ1-5; 10 bases align to TRBD1. V was pared by 6 bases and J by 3 bases, with 5 bases of the junction left unmatched. CDR3 size: 15 residues. CDR1 and CDR2 from the germline V gene are KGHSH and LQKENI. The CDR3 sequence: CASSPGQGINQPQHF. DNA for the CDR3: TGTGCCAGCTCCCCGGGACAGGGGATCAATCAGCCCCAGCATTTT.

This chain connects TRBV9 to TRBJ2-5; TRBD1 agrees at 7 bases. Germline V CDR1 and CDR2: SGDLS, YYNGEE. The ends lost 4 bases at V and 1 base at J; junction bases unmatched: 7. The CDR3 runs 15 residues. Here the CDR3 reads CASSSSGQSQETQYF. For the CDR3, the DNA is TGTGCCAGCAGCTCGTCGGGACAGAGCCAAGAGACCCAGTACTTC.

The chain uses TRBV30 and TRBJ1-6, with TRBD1 matching 9 bases. CDR3 size: 13 residues. The V and J ends lost 4 bases and 10 bases, in that order; junction bases with no gene match: 5. Germline CDR1 is GTSNPN and CDR2 is SVGIG (reference sequence). CDR3 loop: CAWIQGAGSPLHF. CDR3 DNA sequence: TGTGCCTGGATACAGGGGGCTGGGTCACCCCTCCACTTT.

This clone appeared a few times. Its ends do not fully match the called genes, so a read error is possible. The chain uses TRBV5-1 and TRBJ2-7, with D possibly matching TRBD2 (8 bases). Per germline, CDR1 SGHRS and CDR2 YFSETQ. The CDR3 is made up of 16 amino acids. CDR3 residues: CASSLGGGQLSYGQYF. DNA for the CDR3: TGCGCCAGCAGCCTCGGGGGGGGACAGTTATCCTACGGGCAGTACTTC.

CDR3 sequence (DNA): TGTGCCACCAGCAGGGGACTAGCCCAAGAGACCCAGTACTTC. Translation: CATSRGLAQETQYF. The chain joins TRBV15 to TRBJ2-5; 9 bases map to TRBD2. With 3 bases clipped from V and 1 base from J, the junction kept 0 bases outside the gene matches. CDR1 is LNHNV, CDR2 YYDKDF, per germline (reference sequence). The CDR3 sequence is 14 residues long.

V gene TRBV5-1 combines with J gene TRBJ2-2, with TRBD2 as a possible D gene (6 bases). The CDR3 loop spans 14 amino acids. Per germline, CDR1 SGHRS and CDR2 YFSETQ. With 0 bases removed from V and 7 bases from J, the gap between germline ends came to 10 bases. The CDR3 loop reads CASSLVGGGGELFF. DNA for the CDR3: TGCGCCAGCAGCTTGGTCGGGGGAGGCGGGGAGCTGTTTTTT. Full variable domain (outside the CDR3, taken from reference TRBV5-1 and TRBJ2-2): KAGVTQTPRYLIKTRGQQVTLSCSPISGHRSVSWYQQTPGQGLQFLFEYFSETQRNKGNFPGRFSGRQFSNSRSEMNVSTLELGDSALYLCASSLVGGGGELFFGEGSRLTVL.

The rearrangement joins TRBV19 to TRBJ2-2, with 7 bases lining up with TRBD1. This CDR3 spans 15 amino acids. CDR1 is LNHDA, CDR2 SQIVND, per germline (reference sequence). V shed 6 bases, J shed 4 bases, and the junction held 8 bases outside the gene matches. CDR3 in DNA: TGTGCCAGTAGAATAAAGGGGGCCGGCACCGGGGAGCTGTTTTTT. Amino acids: CASRIKGAGTGELFF.

V is TRBV7-3 and J is TRBJ2-3, with 8 bases lining up with TRBD2. This CDR3 is built from 16 residues. In germline, CDR1 is SGHTA, CDR2 FQGTGA. V was clipped by 7 bases and J by 5 bases; unmatched bases: 14. The CDR3 loop is CASKKASGSGEDTQYF. The CDR3 DNA follows: TGTGCCAGCAAAAAGGCCAGCGGGAGCGGAGAAGATACGCAGTATTTT.

This clone was recorded once. The chain couples TRBV4-1 to TRBJ2-1, with TRBD2 matching 12 bases. Germline V gives CDR1 MGHRA, CDR2 YSYEKL. The CDR3 sequence is 16 residues long. V was pared by 3 bases and J by 4 bases, with 4 bases of the junction left unmatched. In nucleotides, the CDR3 is TGCGCCAGCAGCCACCGACTAGCGGGGGAGTACAATGAGCAGTTCTTC. This sequence encodes CASSHRLAGEYNEQFF.

The sample holds a few counts of this clone. The rearrangement joins TRBV11-2 to TRBJ1-2, with TRBD1 identical over 7 bases. The CDR3 runs 14 residues. V lost 3 bases, J lost 3 bases, and 4 bases stayed unmatched. Germline values: CDR1 SGHAT, CDR2 FQNNGV. The CDR3 DNA reads as TGTGCCAGCAGCTTCAACAGGGGTTACTATGGCTACACCTTC. Translated, it gives CASSFNRGYYGYTF.

The J gene is TRBJ2-1, the V gene TRBV10-3, with 8 bases aligning to TRBD2. The CDR3 has 14 residues. Looked up from germline, CDR1 is ENHRY and CDR2 is SYGVKD. J was trimmed by 9 bases and V by 6 bases; bases with no gene match: 10. CDR3 in amino acids: CAIRQRELSGEQFF. The DNA for the CDR3 is TGTGCCATCAGGCAGCGGGAGTTATCCGGTGAGCAGTTCTTC.

The genes are TRBV29-1 and TRBJ1-1; TRBD1 aligns across 8 bases. J lost 4 bases, V lost 4 bases, and 8 bases had no gene match. This CDR3 contains 14 residues. Germline V gene sequence: CDR1 SQVTM, CDR2 ANQGSEA. Written as DNA, the CDR3 is TGCAGCGTTGTTGGGACAGGAAGGGGCACTGAAGCTTTCTTT. Its protein product is CSVVGTGRGTEAFF.

The chain carries TRBV7-2 and TRBJ2-2, with 9 bases matching TRBD1. The CDR3 is made up of 17 amino acids. Germline CDR1 reads SGHTA; CDR2 reads FQGNSA. The J segment lost 3 bases and the V segment lost 5 bases, leaving 10 bases of the junction unmatched. The CDR3: CASSLRRDRAHTGELFF. In nucleotides, the CDR3 is TGTGCCAGCAGCCTCAGGCGGGACAGGGCGCACACCGGGGAGCTGTTTTTT. Full variable domain (missing parts from reference TRBV7-2 and TRBJ2-2): GAGVSQSPSNKVTEKGKDVELRCDPISGHTALYWYRQSLGQGLEFLIYFQGNSAPDKSGLPSDRFSAERTGGSVSTLTIQRTQQEDSAVYLCASSLRRDRAHTGELFFGEGSRLTVL.

In DNA form, the CDR3 reads TGTGCCAGCAGCTTAGTCTTGCGGGACCTATACAATGAGCAGTTCTTC. It is translated as CASSLVLRDLYNEQFF. The V gene is TRBV7-9, the J gene TRBJ2-1; D is possibly TRBD2 (6 bases). Germline V gene sequence: CDR1 SEHNR, CDR2 FQNEAQ (reference sequence). The CDR3 is 16 amino acids. With 1 base removed from V and 4 bases from J, the gap between germline ends came to 14 bases.